This entry features one T cell receptor beta chain sequence. As TCR cDNA was made by 5'RACE template switching, a universal primer site and UMIs were added. TCRdb re-analysed the 5' RACE reads in MiXCR, keeping a single row per CDR3 protein. The sample comprises around 550,000 distinct CDR3 sequences, 15% to 20% of which are singletons, and 13% to 15% rests with the top ten. The sample belongs to a study of T cells after yellow fever vaccination. V lost 1 base to trimming and J lost 0 bases, with 9 bases between them. The germline V gene has CDR1 MGHDK and CDR2 SYGVNS. CDR3 length equals 16 residues. The TCR originated in a man aged 25-45 years who received the YFV17D yellow fever vaccine. Sample: PBMCs, taken 15 days after the yellow fever booster vaccination. This chain uses TRBV25-1 with TRBJ2-2; D gene unclear. The CDR3 sequence: CASSESPDSNTGELFF. The CDR3 nucleotides are TGTGCCAGCAGTGAATCCCCAGATTCGAACACCGGGGAGCTGTTTTTT.